The rows below give T cell receptor beta chains drawn from one sample of a study of cytomegalovirus exposure and HLA in healthy donors. Measured with immunoSEQ multiplex PCR; TCRdb has only the in-frame clones, and not every one. The sample lists under 200,000 clones; 75% to 80% were seen once. The sequencing input was PBMCs. All receptors come from a man in his fifties in good health and CMV-seropositive. Both conserved end residues are part of each CDR3.

J gene,CDR3 length,V gene,CDR3 protein
TRBJ1-6,15,TRBV9,CASSATGAPSSPLHF
TRBJ2-2,14,TRBV5-6,CASNAAGSAQHPFF
TRBJ1-2,13,TRBV6-5,CASSLNRVGGYTF
TRBJ2-1,18,TRBV4-3,CASSQDWWRREIYNEQFF
TRBJ1-2,15,TRBV7-8,CASSPTNGVYYGYTF
TRBJ1-1,13,TRBV9,CASSVRQGGEAFF
TRBJ2-7,16,TRBV5-1,CASSSSGTGGSYEQYF
TRBJ2-7,14,TRBV7-2,CASSSQTGPYEQYF
TRBJ2-3,15,TRBV5-1,CASSPVAGSTDTQYF
TRBJ1-2,14,TRBV6-5,CASSPDRGSYGYTF
TRBJ1-1,15,TRBV7-2,CASSYHRAQNTEAFF
TRBJ2-2,15,TRBV9,CASSAGGTQHGELFF
TRBJ1-2,14,TRBV5-4,CASFSPTGDYGYTF
TRBJ2-6,17,TRBV27,CASSPYPDSSGANVLTF
TRBJ2-1,16,TRBV5-1,CASSLGDRESHNEQFF
TRBJ1-6,16,TRBV21-1,CASSIKPGSYNSPLHF
TRBJ1-5,18,TRBV19,CASSHRDRGLRGNQPQHF
TRBJ1-2,14,TRBV19,CASSPGGGSYGYTF
TRBJ1-1,11,TRBV10-3,CAISQSTEAFF
TRBJ2-1,13,TRBV28,CASTGGDTGEQFF
TRBJ1-1,15,TRBV4-1,CASTLSGGGNTEAFF
TRBJ2-3,15,TRBV27,CASTRSGGRTDTQYF
TRBJ2-3,13,TRBV18,CASSPGAGDTQYF
TRBJ1-2,15,TRBV5-6,CASSWDSMINYGYTF
TRBJ1-5,17,TRBV5-6,CASSLRSERGFNQPQHF
TRBJ2-3,15,TRBV9,CASSVSGGAVDTQYF
TRBJ2-4,17,TRBV7-9,CASSPASGGAAKNIQYF
TRBJ1-6,15,TRBV7-9,CASSSTSGGNSPLHF
TRBJ1-1,11,TRBV29-1,CSVELRTEAFF
TRBJ1-2,13,TRBV5-4,CASSLDRDYGYTF
TRBJ2-5,15,TRBV5-4,CASTTSGGKRETQYF
TRBJ2-5,17,TRBV9,CASSVASSGGLGETQYF
TRBJ2-3,17,TRBV4-3,CASSQGRAGGMTDTQYF
TRBJ2-1,14,TRBV28,CASSFGSGGIEQFF
TRBJ1-2,16,TRBV28,CASTSNWGQGGDGYTF
TRBJ1-1,13,TRBV14,CASSPRTGTEAFF
TRBJ1-3,15,TRBV13,CASSLGLGTGNTIYF
TRBJ2-1,19,TRBV7-2,CASSLGARGTWGSYNEQFF
TRBJ1-4,14,TRBV2,CASSGARRREKLFF
TRBJ2-3,17,TRBV9,CASSSGFLRSGTDTQYF
TRBJ2-5,15,TRBV27,CASCDRGPPTETQYF
TRBJ2-2,16,TRBV28,CASSSPPTVNTGELFF
TRBJ1-1,14,TRBV28,CASKNQGTRTEAFF
TRBJ1-3,17,TRBV5-1,CASSLDPRVLTGNTIYF
TRBJ1-6,17,TRBV7-2,CASSSSPFDSNNSPLHF
TRBJ1-2,15,TRBV6-4,CASSDSGGPNYGYTF
TRBJ2-1,16,TRBV5-6,CASSLNGRGGVNEQFF
TRBJ1-5,15,TRBV7-2,CASSLTGTSSGPQHF
TRBJ2-1,15,TRBV5-1,CASSLNSGGLGEQFF
TRBJ2-7,13,TRBV27,CASGRQGTYEQYF
TRBJ1-2,17,TRBV4-2,CASSQDQGTGKDYGYTF
TRBJ2-1,15,TRBV5-1,CASSPRGDGGGEQFF
TRBJ2-2,16,TRBV9,CASSVLTDRITGELFF
TRBJ2-3,15,TRBV7-2,CASSLRQGLTDTQYF
TRBJ2-3,15,TRBV12-2,CASRVRGGATDTQYF
TRBJ2-5,18,TRBV13,CASSQIGHRDRGQETQYF
TRBJ2-3,14,TRBV7-8,CASSPDGMKDTQYF
TRBJ2-7,13,TRBV5-1,CASRWDNSYEQYF
TRBJ1-4,15,TRBV30,CAWRETGATNEKLFF